A selection of T cell receptor beta chains follows, all from one sample in a study of blood T cell repertoires in COVID-19. Repertoires were generated with immunoSEQ multiplex PCR, while TCRdb's copy carries only in-frame clones and drops some. The sample lists some 490,000 clones, approximately 90% occurring once. The sequenced sample was PBMCs or T cells enriched from blood (not recorded which). The receptors stem from a woman aged 55-70 years who had recovered from COVID-19. Each CDR3 is given with its conserved first and last residue. Fields, in order: D gene, J gene, V gene, clone size, CDR3 DNA, CDR3 protein. The D gene is left open where the match is weak. The listing skips clone size in some rows; elsewhere it reads once, few, many or a size class.

.	TRBJ1-3	TRBV6-5	few	TGTGCCAGCACTCGAAATCTAGACTCTGGAAACACCATATATTTT	CASTRNLDSGNTIYF
.	TRBJ1-2	TRBV11-2	.	TGTGCCAGCAGCCGCGAAACGGTTATCAATGGCTACACCTTC	CASSRETVINGYTF
TRBD2	TRBJ2-1	TRBV18	.	TGTGCCAGCTCGGCGGGGGGGTCGAATGAGCAGTTCTTC	CASSAGGSNEQFF
.	TRBJ1-1	TRBV14	.	TGTGCCAGCCAGAGAGGGGCCGGGGGAGCTTTCTTT	CASQRGAGGAFF
TRBD1	TRBJ2-7	TRBV12-5	.	TGTGCTAGTGGTTTGGTACCCTGGGGACAGGGGCCACCCTCCTACGAGCAGTACTTC	CASGLVPWGQGPPSYEQYF
.	TRBJ2-5	TRBV9	.	TGTGCCAGCAGCCCCTGGACTGAAGAGACCCAGTACTTC	CASSPWTEETQYF
TRBD2	TRBJ2-7	TRBV5-1	.	TGCGCCAGCTCCATCGGCGGGGGGGCGGGCGAGCAGTACTTC	CASSIGGGAGEQYF
.	TRBJ1-5	TRBV18	.	TGTGCCAGCTCACCCGGGGGTACGCCCCAGCATTTT	CASSPGGTPQHF
TRBD1	TRBJ2-5	TRBV19	.	TGTGCCAGTTTGACAGGGTTTGGGACCCAGTACTTC	CASLTGFGTQYF
.	TRBJ1-4	TRBV11-2	.	TGTGCCAGCAGCTTAGGGTCGATACAGGGCGGGGAAAAACTGTTTTTT	CASSLGSIQGGEKLFF
TRBD2	TRBJ2-3	TRBV11-2	.	TGTGCCAGCAGCTTAGTCACTAGCGGGGGCCCACAGTATTTT	CASSLVTSGGPQYF
TRBD2	TRBJ2-1	TRBV3-1/TRBV3-2	.	TGTGCCAGCAGCCGGACTAGCGGGGGGGCCTTTAGCTCCTACAATGAGCAGTTCTTC	CASSRTSGGAFSSYNEQFF
.	TRBJ2-1	TRBV7-9	.	TGTGCCAGCAGCCCCCGTTTCTTGGCCCCAGGTATCTACAATGAGCAGTTCTTC	CASSPRFLAPGIYNEQFF
.	TRBJ2-7	TRBV5-1	.	TGCGCCAGCACCCCTCTTCCGACAGACTCCTACGAGCAGTACTTC	CASTPLPTDSYEQYF
.	TRBJ2-3	TRBV3-1/TRBV3-2	.	TGTGCCAGCAGCCAAGAGGGCATCACAGATACGCAGTATTTT	CASSQEGITDTQYF
TRBD1	TRBJ1-1	TRBV3-1/TRBV3-2	.	TGTGCCAGCAACTGGACAGGGGTTAACACTGAAGCTTTCTTT	CASNWTGVNTEAFF
TRBD2	TRBJ2-1	TRBV7-6	.	TGTGCCAGCAGCTTTATCGGGACTAGCGGGGGGGCGCGGAATGAGCAGTTCTTC	CASSFIGTSGGARNEQFF
.	TRBJ1-3	TRBV6-1	.	TGTGCCAGCAGTGACATTCGGGGGGGCCCTGGAAACACCATATATTTT	CASSDIRGGPGNTIYF
.	TRBJ1-1	TRBV5-1	.	TGCGCCAGCAGCTTAATGGGGGCGCCTAGCACTGAAGCTTTCTTT	CASSLMGAPSTEAFF
.	TRBJ2-7	TRBV7-9	.	TGTGCCAGCAGCTTACCGGGACAAGACGAGCAGTACTTC	CASSLPGQDEQYF
TRBD1	TRBJ2-1	TRBV5-1	.	TGCGCCAGCAGCACCGACAGGGTTGGTTACAATGAGCAGTTCTTC	CASSTDRVGYNEQFF
.	TRBJ2-2	TRBV6-9	.	TGTGCCAGCAGTTATGGCAAACCGGGTTCCGGGGAGCTGTTTTTT	CASSYGKPGSGELFF
.	TRBJ1-2	TRBV5-1	.	TGCGCCAGCAGCTTGTTTTCTGGCGGAAGAACTTATGGCTACACCTTC	CASSLFSGGRTYGYTF
.	TRBJ2-5	TRBV4-2	.	TGTGCCAGCAGCCAAAACAAAGAGACCCAGTACTTC	CASSQNKETQYF
TRBD1	TRBJ1-3	TRBV12-5	.	TGTGCTAGTGGTTTCTCGACAGGGGCTCGAAACACCATATATTTT	CASGFSTGARNTIYF
.	TRBJ1-6	TRBV27	.	TGTGCCAGCAGTACCCGGGAAAATTCACCCCTCCACTTT	CASSTRENSPLHF
.	TRBJ1-3	TRBV7-2	.	TGTGCCAGCAGCTTGATGGGCCCCCAGGGCGGAAACACCATATATTTT	CASSLMGPQGGNTIYF
.	TRBJ2-1	TRBV5-1	.	TGCGCCAGCAGCTTGGGCGGGACCTGGAGCTACAATGAGCAGTTCTTC	CASSLGGTWSYNEQFF
.	TRBJ1-6	TRBV4-1	many	TGCGCCAGCAGCCAAGACTACGGACAGAATTCACCCCTCCACTTT	CASSQDYGQNSPLHF
TRBD1	TRBJ1-1	TRBV19	.	TGTGCCAGTTCAGGGGGTACGCAGTACACTGAAGCTTTCTTT	CASSGGTQYTEAFF
.	TRBJ2-7	TRBV6-5	.	TGTGCCAGCAGTTGGGGCAAGGGGGGGCTTGGGTACGAGCAGTACTTC	CASSWGKGGLGYEQYF
TRBD1	TRBJ2-3	TRBV11-2	.	TGTGCCAGCAGCTTAGTGACAGGGACGAGCACAGATACGCAGTATTTT	CASSLVTGTSTDTQYF
TRBD2	TRBJ2-3	TRBV3-1/TRBV3-2	few	TGTGCCAGCAGCCCTTCGTGGAGCGGGGGGCCCTATTTT	CASSPSWSGGPYF
.	TRBJ1-2	TRBV4-1	once	TGCGCCAGCAGCCAAGTTTTCAGGGGTGGTGGCTACACCTTC	CASSQVFRGGGYTF
.	TRBJ2-7	TRBV5-1	.	TGCGCCAGCAGCTTGGCCCAGGGGTCCAACGAGCAGTACTTC	CASSLAQGSNEQYF
TRBD2	TRBJ2-1	TRBV12-5	.	TGTGCTAGTGGTCCCCCCGGGGGGTACGGCAATGAGCAGTTCTTC	CASGPPGGYGNEQFF
TRBD1	TRBJ1-4	TRBV6-5	once	TGTGCCAGCAGTTACGTAGGGACAGGGATTGAAAAACTGTTTTTT	CASSYVGTGIEKLFF
TRBD1	TRBJ1-2	TRBV6-4	.	TGTGCCAGCAGTGACACTGGGACAGGGGCCGCTAACTATGGCTACACCTTC	CASSDTGTGAANYGYTF
TRBD1	TRBJ1-1	TRBV5-1	.	TGCGCCAGCAGCGAACAGGGGACCACTGAAGCTTTCTTT	CASSEQGTTEAFF
.	TRBJ2-1	TRBV5-1	.	TGCGCCAGCAGCTTGCGGGTGCAGAGCTCCTACAATGAGCAGTTCTTC	CASSLRVQSSYNEQFF
TRBD2	TRBJ2-3	TRBV4-2	once	TGTGCCAGCAGCCAAGATAATAGCGGGGGTAATACGCAGTATTTT	CASSQDNSGGNTQYF
.	TRBJ1-2	TRBV25-1	few	TGTGCCAGCAGTGAGGCAGGTTCGGACTATGGCTACACCTTC	CASSEAGSDYGYTF
.	TRBJ2-7	TRBV27	.	TGTGCCAGCAGTTCCCTAGGGAGTTCCTACGAGCAGTACTTC	CASSSLGSSYEQYF
.	TRBJ1-1	TRBV5-1	.	TGCGCCAGCAGCTTGGATGGGAGCGGGAACACTGAAGCTTTCTTT	CASSLDGSGNTEAFF
.	TRBJ1-3	TRBV2	.	TGTGCCAGCACCCAGGGGAGTGGAAACACCATATATTTT	CASTQGSGNTIYF